Listed here are 25 T cell receptor beta chains from one sample, sequenced in a study of T-cell memory formation after mild COVID-19. Each CDR3 protein gets one entry after TCRdb re-called the 5' RACE reads with MiXCR. The repertoire holds 350,000 to 450,000 distinct CDR3 sequences, 25% to 30% seen once, with 13% in the top ten. Specimen: PBMCs or a T cell subset sorted from them (not recorded which). These receptors were taken from an adult woman who had mild COVID-19 (a few samples of this study predate the infection). Cell type and time point are not known.

The V call is TRBV20-1, the J call TRBJ2-3; 7 bases agree with TRBD1. Losses at the gene ends were 5 bases for V and 6 bases for J; bases not matched to a gene: 8. Germline V gene sequence: CDR1 DFQATT, CDR2 SNEGSKA (reference sequence). This CDR3 is 13 amino acids long. CDR3 DNA sequence: TGCAGTGCTGGGACGGGACAGTCGGATACGCAGTATTTT. Translating gives CSAGTGQSDTQYF.

J is TRBJ2-3 and V is TRBV18, with unresolved D. V shed 2 bases and J shed 4 bases, with 7 bases lying between them. Germline CDR1 is KGHSH and CDR2 is LQKENI. The CDR3 spans 13 residues. Here the CDR3 reads CASSPNRADTQYF. DNA for the CDR3: TGTGCCAGCTCACCAAACAGAGCAGATACGCAGTATTTT.

This sequence joins TRBV6-5 and TRBJ2-1, with TRBD1 matching over 10 bases. The germline V gene has CDR1 MNHEY and CDR2 SVGAGI. CDR3 length equals 14 residues. Trimming cost V 6 bases and J 8 bases; bases outside gene matches: 7. CDR3 in amino acids: CASSPGTGAYEQFF. The CDR3 DNA follows: TGTGCCAGCAGCCCCGGGACAGGGGCGTATGAGCAGTTCTTC.

This chain joins TRBV18 and TRBJ2-3; 8 bases are shared with TRBD2. Germline CDR1 is KGHSH and CDR2 is LQKENI. The V gene end was trimmed by 3 bases and the J gene end by 2 bases; junction bases not matched to a gene: 4. This CDR3 comprises 15 residues. The CDR3 spells CASSPIAGNTDTQYF. The CDR3 DNA sequence: TGTGCCAGCTCACCCATAGCGGGGAACACAGATACGCAGTATTTT.

This clonotype has just a few counts. The V gene is TRBV27, the J gene TRBJ2-1; 10 bases are shared with TRBD1. The CDR3 extends over 14 amino acids. Germline V gene sequence: CDR1 MNHEY, CDR2 SMNVEV (reference sequence). V dropped 5 bases and J dropped 7; count of bases not matched to a gene: 5. The CDR3 DNA reads as TGTGCCAGCAGTGGGACAGGGGCTAGGAATGAGCAGTTCTTC. Its protein is CASSGTGARNEQFF.

The V gene is TRBV5-1, the J gene TRBJ2-1, with TRBD2 identical over 14 bases. Trimming cost V 0 bases and J 8 bases; bases outside gene matches: 7. Germline loops: CDR1 SGHRS, CDR2 YFSETQ. The CDR3 loop spans 17 amino acids. The CDR3 region is CASSLGSGTSGSYEQFF. CDR3 DNA sequence: TGCGCCAGCAGCTTGGGATCCGGGACTAGCGGGAGCTATGAGCAGTTCTTC. Looking up the rest from reference TRBV5-1 and TRBJ2-1 gives the full variable domain: KAGVTQTPRYLIKTRGQQVTLSCSPISGHRSVSWYQQTPGQGLQFLFEYFSETQRNKGNFPGRFSGRQFSNSRSEMNVSTLELGDSALYLCASSLGSGTSGSYEQFFGPGTRLTVL.

V and J are TRBV6-2 or TRBV6-3 and TRBJ2-1; D possibly corresponds to TRBD1 (5 bases). This CDR3 comprises 14 residues. Germline V CDR1 and CDR2: MNHEY, SVGEGT. Trimming removed 5 bases from V and 2 bases from J, with 10 bases in between. CDR3 loop: CASSRAGPYNEQFF. The CDR3 DNA reads TGTGCCAGCAGTCGCGCAGGGCCCTACAATGAGCAGTTCTTC.

The gene calls are TRBV29-1 and TRBJ2-5; the D is unclear. Germline V CDR1 and CDR2: SQVTM, ANQGSEA. The V and J ends lost 3 bases and 3 bases respectively, with 8 bases between them. The CDR3 is 12 amino acids. The DNA for the CDR3 is TGCAGCGTTGACGGTGGGGAAGAGACCCAGTACTTC. Its protein is CSVDGGEETQYF. The full variable domain, rest sourced from reference TRBV29-1 and TRBJ2-5, is SAVISQKPSRDICQRGTSLTIQCQVDSQVTMMFWYRQQPGQSLTLIATANQGSEATYESGFVIDKFPISRPNLTFSTLTVSNMSPEDSSIYLCSVDGGEETQYFGPGTRLLVL.

There are a few counts of this clonotype. The chain recombines TRBV7-2 with TRBJ2-2, with D uncertain. This CDR3 comprises 17 residues. The germline CDR1 and CDR2 sequences are SGHTA and FQGNSA. Trimming took 1 base from V and 0 from J, leaving 12 bases between them. The CDR3 nucleotides are TGTGCCAGCAGCTTAGTCAAGTTCGGCACGAACACCGGGGAGCTGTTTTTT. This gives the protein CASSLVKFGTNTGELFF.

This clonotype was found a few times. The chain is built from TRBV24-1 and TRBJ2-2, with 7 bases that match TRBD1. J gave up 3 bases and V 5 bases, and 8 bases lay outside the gene matches. From germline, CDR1 is KGHDR and CDR2 SFDVKD. The CDR3 loop spans 16 amino acids. CDR3 DNA: TGTGCCACCAGTGGCGCCGGGACAGAATACACCGGGGAGCTGTTTTTT. It translates to CATSGAGTEYTGELFF.

V and J are TRBV7-2 and TRBJ2-7, with a possible D match to TRBD2 (6 bases). The CDR3 spans 15 residues. Trimming shortened V by 5 bases and J by 8 bases, and 22 bases separated the two germline ends. Germline-derived CDR1 and CDR2 are SGHTA and FQGNSA. CDR3 region: CASSPPGRGPFQQYF. The DNA of the CDR3 is TGTGCCAGCAGCCCCCCGGGGCGGGGTCCCTTCCAGCAGTACTTC.

This clonotype turned up a few times. The rearrangement joins TRBV5-1 to TRBJ1-1, with D hard to call. Germline CDR1 SGHRS, CDR2 YFSETQ. The length of the CDR3 is 14 residues. Trimming removed 6 bases from V and 1 base from J, with 13 bases in between. CDR3 sequence: CASNSRGGNTEAFF. As DNA, the CDR3 is TGCGCCAGCAATTCACGGGGAGGGAACACTGAAGCTTTCTTT.

The sample holds one count of this clonotype. The J gene is TRBJ2-1, the V gene TRBV9; 9 positions agree with TRBD2. The CDR3 spans 15 residues. Germline V gene data show CDR1 as SGDLS and CDR2 as YYNGEE. The trim removed 5 bases at V and 2 bases at J, leaving 5 bases unmatched. DNA for the CDR3: TGTGCCAGCAGAGCTAGCGGGGCCACCTACAATGAGCAGTTCTTC. This gives the protein CASRASGATYNEQFF. Full variable domain (outside the CDR3, taken from reference TRBV9 and TRBJ2-1): DSGVTQTPKHLITATGQRVTLRCSPRSGDLSVYWYQQSLDQGLQFLIQYYNGEERAKGNILERFSAQQFPDLHSELNLSSLELGDSALYFCASRASGATYNEQFFGPGTRLTVL.

This clonotype was seen a handful of times. The V call is TRBV27, the J call TRBJ2-5; maybe TRBD2 (6 bases). Per germline, CDR1 MNHEY and CDR2 SMNVEV (reference sequence). V shed 6 bases and J shed 9 bases, with 17 bases lying between them. The CDR3 is made up of 13 amino acids. The CDR3 DNA sequence: TGTGCCAGCAGGGGAGCGGGCCACCGGTCCCAGTACTTC. Translation: CASRGAGHRSQYF.

This clonotype has only a few counts. V gene TRBV7-2 combines with J gene TRBJ1-1; D gene ambiguous. Germline CDR1 is SGHTA and CDR2 is FQGNSA. This CDR3 is 13 amino acids long. V lost 5 bases and J 1 base, leaving 8 bases between the germline ends. The CDR3 region has the DNA TGTGCCAGCAGCGCCTCCTGGAACACTGAAGCTTTCTTT. It codes for CASSASWNTEAFF.

The V call is TRBV2, the J call TRBJ2-4; the match to TRBD2 covers 12 bases. The CDR3 has 20 residues. Germline V gene data show CDR1 as SNHLY and CDR2 as FYNNEI. Trimming cost V 4 bases and J 0 bases; bases outside gene matches: 13. CDR3 sequence: CASSVQTSGGYSLAKNIQYF. The DNA for the CDR3 is TGTGCCAGCAGTGTCCAGACTAGCGGGGGTTACTCACTAGCCAAAAACATTCAGTACTTC.

The V gene is TRBV29-1, the J gene TRBJ2-1; possibly TRBD1 or TRBD2 for D (5 bases each). The V gene's germline CDR1 is SQVTM and CDR2 ANQGSEA. There are 11 residues in the CDR3. V was clipped by 5 bases and J by 11 bases, with 13 bases between them. In nucleotides, the CDR3 is TGCAGCGTTTCTCCGGGACCCAAGCAGTTCTTC. Its protein is CSVSPGPKQFF.

This clonotype was recorded a few times. The V gene is TRBV12-3 or TRBV12-4, the J gene TRBJ2-1, with TRBD2 identical over 11 bases. This CDR3 has 17 residues. J gave up 9 bases and V 6 bases, and 16 bases lay outside the gene matches. The CDR3 nucleotides are TGTGCCAGCAGCCCCCCTCGGAATAGCGGGAGGGCCACTGAGCAGTTCTTC. Protein product: CASSPPRNSGRATEQFF.

This clonotype has a handful of counts. The chain combines TRBV7-3 with TRBJ2-1; 8 nucleotides align to TRBD1. Looked up from germline, CDR1 is SGHTA and CDR2 is FQGTGA. V was pared by 6 bases and J by 10 bases, with 11 bases of the junction left unmatched. The CDR3 loop spans 14 amino acids. The CDR3, as DNA: TGTGCCAGCAGTAAGGACAGGGTGGGGTCGGAGCAGTTCTTC. Translation: CASSKDRVGSEQFF.

Here the CDR3 reads CASKNSGITTDTQYF. CDR3 nucleotide sequence: TGTGCCAGCAAGAATAGCGGGATCACTACAGATACGCAGTATTTT. This chain links TRBV5-6 with TRBJ2-3, with 8 bases aligning to TRBD2. This CDR3 is 15 amino acids long. V shed 6 bases, J shed 3 bases, and the junction held 9 bases outside the gene matches. Germline CDR1 reads SGHDT; CDR2 reads YYEEEE.

This clonotype was detected only a few times. The J gene is TRBJ1-5, the V gene TRBV24-1; D might be TRBD1 (6 bases). Germline CDR1 is KGHDR and CDR2 is SFDVKD. This CDR3 region has 17 residues. The V and J ends lost 3 bases and 2 bases respectively, with 16 bases between them. The CDR3, as DNA: TGTGCCACCAGTGATAGTGGCAGGGGTATAGGCAATCAGCCCCAGCATTTT. Protein product: CATSDSGRGIGNQPQHF.

This clonotype was counted only a few times. The chain links TRBV5-1 to TRBJ1-1; D remains ambiguous. V gave up 4 bases and J gave up 1 base, with 20 bases separating them. The CDR3 has 17 residues. Germline V gene sequence: CDR1 SGHRS, CDR2 YFSETQ. In nucleotides, the CDR3 is TGCGCCAGCAGCCGGATGGTGGGTATTGCAGCGAACACTGAAGCTTTCTTT. It specifies CASSRMVGIAANTEAFF. Together with reference TRBV5-1 and TRBJ1-1, the CDR3 gives the full variable domain: KAGVTQTPRYLIKTRGQQVTLSCSPISGHRSVSWYQQTPGQGLQFLFEYFSETQRNKGNFPGRFSGRQFSNSRSEMNVSTLELGDSALYLCASSRMVGIAANTEAFFGQGTRLTVV.

This sequence joins TRBV20-1 and TRBJ1-4, with TRBD1 identical over 10 bases. The CDR3 loop spans 17 amino acids. Germline CDR1 and CDR2: DFQATT and SNEGSKA (reference sequence). Trimming cost V 3 bases and J 2 bases; bases outside gene matches: 9. CDR3 in amino acids: CSARHRDRGATNEKLFF. The CDR3, as DNA: TGCAGTGCTAGGCACCGGGACAGGGGCGCTACTAATGAAAAACTGTTTTTT.

This clonotype turned up a few times. The chain recombines TRBV6-6 with TRBJ1-1; the match to TRBD1 covers 9 bases. V shed 2 bases, J shed 1 base, and the junction held 5 bases outside the gene matches. From germline, CDR1 is MNHNY and CDR2 SVGAGI (reference sequence). This CDR3 contains 16 residues. The CDR3 is CASSYPVTGGNTEAFF. In DNA, the CDR3 is TGTGCCAGCAGTTACCCAGTGACAGGGGGGAACACTGAAGCTTTCTTT.

This clonotype was observed a few times. Written as DNA, the CDR3 is TGTGCCAGCAGTTACGGGGCTAGCGGTTCCTACGAGCAGTACTTC. Protein product: CASSYGASGSYEQYF. This chain joins TRBV6-5 and TRBJ2-7; the match to TRBD2 covers 7 bases. The V gene's germline CDR1 is MNHEY and CDR2 SVGAGI. V shed 2 bases and J 1 base; nucleotides not matched to a gene: 5. The CDR3 covers 15 residues.